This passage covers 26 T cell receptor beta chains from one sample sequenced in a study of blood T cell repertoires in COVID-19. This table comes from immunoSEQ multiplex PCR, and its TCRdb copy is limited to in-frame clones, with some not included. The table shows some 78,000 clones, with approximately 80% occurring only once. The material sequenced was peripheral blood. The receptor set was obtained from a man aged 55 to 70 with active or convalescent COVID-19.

CDR3 loop: CASMARDRGIQLFF. The CDR3 DNA sequence: TGTGCCAGTATGGCCCGGGACAGGGGGATTCAACTGTTTTTT. This chain connects TRBV19 to TRBJ1-4; 11 bases are shared with TRBD1. Trimming took 7 bases from V and 12 from J; bases not matched to a gene: 10. Germline CDR1 is LNHDA and CDR2 is SQIVND (reference sequence). CDR3 length: 14 amino acids.

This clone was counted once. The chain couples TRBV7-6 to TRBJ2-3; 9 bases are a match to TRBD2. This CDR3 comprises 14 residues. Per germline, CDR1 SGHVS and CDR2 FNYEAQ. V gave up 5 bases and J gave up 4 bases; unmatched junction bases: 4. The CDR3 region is CASSAGTSPDTQYF. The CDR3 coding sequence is TGTGCCAGCAGCGCTGGGACTAGCCCAGATACGCAGTATTTT.

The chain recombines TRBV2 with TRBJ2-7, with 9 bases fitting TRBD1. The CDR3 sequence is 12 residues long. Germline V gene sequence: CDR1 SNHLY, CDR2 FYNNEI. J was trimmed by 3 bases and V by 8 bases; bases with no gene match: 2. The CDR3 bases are TGTGCCAGCTGGACAGGGGTCTACGAGCAGTACTTC. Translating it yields CASWTGVYEQYF.

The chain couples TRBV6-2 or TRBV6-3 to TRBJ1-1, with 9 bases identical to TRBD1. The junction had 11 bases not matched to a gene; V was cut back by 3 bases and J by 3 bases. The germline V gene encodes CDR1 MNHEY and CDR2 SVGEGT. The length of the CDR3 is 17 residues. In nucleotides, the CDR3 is TGTGCCAGCAGTTATCAACCGGGACAGGGCGCGGACACTGAAGCTTTCTTT. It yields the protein CASSYQPGQGADTEAFF.

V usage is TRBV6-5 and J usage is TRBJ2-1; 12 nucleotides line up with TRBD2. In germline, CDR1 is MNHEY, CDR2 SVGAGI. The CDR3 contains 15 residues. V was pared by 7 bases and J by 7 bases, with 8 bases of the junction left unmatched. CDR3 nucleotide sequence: TGTGCCAGCACCCCTAGCGGGGGGGCGGGGAATGAGCAGTTCTTC. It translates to CASTPSGGAGNEQFF.

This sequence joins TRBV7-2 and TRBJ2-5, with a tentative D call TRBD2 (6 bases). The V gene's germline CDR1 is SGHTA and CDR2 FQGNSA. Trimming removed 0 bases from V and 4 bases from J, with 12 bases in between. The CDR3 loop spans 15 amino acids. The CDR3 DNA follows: TGTGCCAGCAGCTTAGCGGGCTTGGGAGGAGAGACCCAGTACTTC. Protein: CASSLAGLGGETQYF.

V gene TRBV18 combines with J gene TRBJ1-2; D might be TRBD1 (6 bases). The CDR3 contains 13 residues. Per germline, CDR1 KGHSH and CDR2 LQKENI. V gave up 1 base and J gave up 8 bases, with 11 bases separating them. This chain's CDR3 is CASSPQQGQGYTF. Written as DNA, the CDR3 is TGTGCCAGCTCACCACAGCAGGGGCAGGGCTACACCTTC.

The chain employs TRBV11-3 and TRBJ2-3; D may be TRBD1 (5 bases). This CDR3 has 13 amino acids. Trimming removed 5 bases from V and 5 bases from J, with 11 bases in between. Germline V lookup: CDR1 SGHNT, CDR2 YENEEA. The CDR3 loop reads CASSDSLRDTQYF. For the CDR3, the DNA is TGTGCCAGCAGCGACAGTTTGCGAGATACGCAGTATTTT. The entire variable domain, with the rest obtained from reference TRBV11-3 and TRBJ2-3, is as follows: EAGVVQSPRYKIIEKKQPVAFWCNPISGHNTLYWYLQNLGQGPELLIRYENEEAVDDSQLPKDRFSAERLKGVDSTLKIQPAELGDSAVYLCASSDSLRDTQYFGPGTRLTVL.

CDR3 in DNA: TGTGCCAGCAGCCGTCTACAGCGGGGGCCCTCCTCTGGGGCCAACGTCCTGACTTTC. This codes for CASSRLQRGPSSGANVLTF. The rearrangement uses TRBV11-2 and TRBJ2-6; 8 nucleotides line up with TRBD2. V lost 5 bases, J lost 0 bases, and 12 bases stayed unmatched. The CDR3 is made up of 19 amino acids. The germline gives CDR1 SGHAT, CDR2 FQNNGV.

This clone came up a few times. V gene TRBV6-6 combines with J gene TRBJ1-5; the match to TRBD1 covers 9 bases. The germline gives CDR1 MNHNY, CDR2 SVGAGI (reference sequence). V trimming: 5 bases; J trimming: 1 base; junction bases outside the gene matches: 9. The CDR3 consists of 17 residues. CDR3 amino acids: CASSPTGGARSNQPQHF. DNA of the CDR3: TGTGCCAGCAGTCCAACAGGGGGCGCGAGGAGCAATCAGCCCCAGCATTTT.

This chain's CDR3 is CASSQDGWTSIYEQYF. The CDR3 region has the DNA TGTGCCAGCAGCCAAGATGGGTGGACATCCATCTACGAGCAGTACTTC. The chain has TRBV3-1 (or the pseudogene TRBV3-2) and TRBJ2-7; a possible D gene is TRBD1 (5 bases). This CDR3 comprises 16 residues. The germline CDR1 and CDR2 sequences are LGHDT and YNNKEL (reference sequence). Between the trimmed V and J ends, which lost 0 bases and 3 bases, there was a span of 15 bases.

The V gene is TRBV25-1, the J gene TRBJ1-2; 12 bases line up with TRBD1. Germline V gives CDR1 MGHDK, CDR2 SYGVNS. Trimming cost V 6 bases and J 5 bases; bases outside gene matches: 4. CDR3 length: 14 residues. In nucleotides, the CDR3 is TGTGCCAGCAGCGGGACAGGGGGCGCATATGGCTACACCTTC. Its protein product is CASSGTGGAYGYTF.

CDR3 nucleotide sequence: TGTGCCAGCAGCGTAGTTCCTAGCGGGGGGGGCACAGATACGCAGTATTTT. It specifies CASSVVPSGGGTDTQYF. The chain combines TRBV9 with TRBJ2-3; 12 bases match TRBD2. This CDR3 has 17 residues. Germline trimming cut 0 bases from V and 1 base from J; bases unmatched to any gene: 3. Per the germline V gene, CDR1 is SGDLS and CDR2 is YYNGEE.

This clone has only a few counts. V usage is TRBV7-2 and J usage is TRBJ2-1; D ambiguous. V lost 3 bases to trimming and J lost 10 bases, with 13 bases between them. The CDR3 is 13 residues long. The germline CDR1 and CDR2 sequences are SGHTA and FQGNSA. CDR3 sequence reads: CASSFDPIGEQFF. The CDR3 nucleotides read TGTGCCAGCAGCTTTGACCCCATCGGGGAGCAGTTCTTC.

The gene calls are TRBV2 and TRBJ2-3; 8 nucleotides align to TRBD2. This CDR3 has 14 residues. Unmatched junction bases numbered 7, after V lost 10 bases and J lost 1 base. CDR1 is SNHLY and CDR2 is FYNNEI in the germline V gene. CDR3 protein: CATLAGGGTDTQYF. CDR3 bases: TGTGCCACCTTAGCCGGGGGGGGCACAGATACGCAGTATTTT.

CDR3 amino acids: CASSRGLGEKLFF. CDR3 DNA: TGTGCCAGCAGCAGGGGACTGGGCGAAAAACTGTTTTTT. The chain uses TRBV7-3 and TRBJ1-4, with a tentative D call TRBD1 (5 bases). The CDR3 covers 13 residues. Trimming took 5 bases from V and 8 from J, leaving 12 bases between them. CDR1 and CDR2 from the germline V gene are SGHTA and FQGTGA.

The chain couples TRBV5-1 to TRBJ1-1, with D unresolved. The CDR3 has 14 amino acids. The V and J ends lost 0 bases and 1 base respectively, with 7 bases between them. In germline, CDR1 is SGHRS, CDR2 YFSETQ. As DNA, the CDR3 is TGCGCCAGCAGCTTGGCGGCGGAGAACACTGAAGCTTTCTTT. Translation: CASSLAAENTEAFF.

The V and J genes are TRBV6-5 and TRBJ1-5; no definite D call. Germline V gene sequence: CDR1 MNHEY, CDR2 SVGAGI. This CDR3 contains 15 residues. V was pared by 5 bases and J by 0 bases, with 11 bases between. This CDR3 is CASSPRLTSNQPQHF. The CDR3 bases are TGTGCCAGCAGTCCGCGACTGACTAGCAATCAGCCCCAGCATTTT.

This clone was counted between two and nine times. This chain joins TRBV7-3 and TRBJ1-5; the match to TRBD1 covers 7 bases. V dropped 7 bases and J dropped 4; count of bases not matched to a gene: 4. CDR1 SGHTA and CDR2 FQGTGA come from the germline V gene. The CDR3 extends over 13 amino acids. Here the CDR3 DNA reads TGTGCCAGCAAAGGGACAGCGAATCAGCCCCAGCATTTT. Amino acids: CASKGTANQPQHF.

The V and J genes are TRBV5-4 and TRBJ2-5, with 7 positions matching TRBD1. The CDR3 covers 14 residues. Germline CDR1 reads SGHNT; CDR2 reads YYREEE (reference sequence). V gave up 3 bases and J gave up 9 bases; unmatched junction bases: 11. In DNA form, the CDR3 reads TGTGCCAGCAGCTGGGGACAGCCCCAGGGGGCCCAGTACTTC. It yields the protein CASSWGQPQGAQYF.

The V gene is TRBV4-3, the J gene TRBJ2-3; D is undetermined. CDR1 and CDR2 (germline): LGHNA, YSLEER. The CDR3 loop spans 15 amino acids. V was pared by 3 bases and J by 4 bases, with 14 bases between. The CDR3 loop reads CASSHSELGADTQYF. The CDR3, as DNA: TGCGCCAGCAGCCACTCGGAATTGGGCGCAGATACGCAGTATTTT.

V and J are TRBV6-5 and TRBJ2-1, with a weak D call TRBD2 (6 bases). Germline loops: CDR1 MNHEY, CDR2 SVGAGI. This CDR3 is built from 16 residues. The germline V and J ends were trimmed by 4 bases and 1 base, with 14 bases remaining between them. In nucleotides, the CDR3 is TGTGCCAGCAGTTCCCCCTCTGGGGGGTCCTACAATGAGCAGTTCTTC. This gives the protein CASSSPSGGSYNEQFF.

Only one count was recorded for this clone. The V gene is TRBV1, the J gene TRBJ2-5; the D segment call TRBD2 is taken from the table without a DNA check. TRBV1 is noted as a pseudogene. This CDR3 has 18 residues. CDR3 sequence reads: CTSSQEWRGGLGQETQYF. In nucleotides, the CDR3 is TGCACCAGCAGCCAAGAGTGGCGGGGGGGCCTCGGTCAAGAGACCCAGTACTTC.

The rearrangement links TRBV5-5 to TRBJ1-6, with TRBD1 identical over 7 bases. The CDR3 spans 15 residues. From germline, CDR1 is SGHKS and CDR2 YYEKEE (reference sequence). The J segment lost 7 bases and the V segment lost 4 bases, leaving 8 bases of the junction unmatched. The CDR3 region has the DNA TGTGCCAGCAGCGGAACCGGGACAGTAAATTCACCCCTCCACTTT. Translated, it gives CASSGTGTVNSPLHF. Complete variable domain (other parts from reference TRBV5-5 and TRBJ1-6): DAGVTQSPTHLIKTRGQQVTLRCSPISGHKSVSWYQQVLGQGPQFIFQYYEKEERGRGNFPDRFSARQFPNYSSELNVNALLLGDSALYLCASSGTGTVNSPLHFGNGTRLTVT.

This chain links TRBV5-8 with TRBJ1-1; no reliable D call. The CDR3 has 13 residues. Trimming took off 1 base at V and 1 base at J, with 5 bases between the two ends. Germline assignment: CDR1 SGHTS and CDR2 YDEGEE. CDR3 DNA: TGTGCCAGCAGCTTGCCGGGGAACACTGAAGCTTTCTTT. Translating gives CASSLPGNTEAFF. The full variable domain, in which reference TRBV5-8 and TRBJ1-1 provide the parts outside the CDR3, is EAGVTQSPTHLIKTRGQQATLRCSPISGHTSVYWYQQALGLGLQFLLWYDEGEERNRGNFPPRFSGRQFPNYSSELNVNALELEDSALYLCASSLPGNTEAFFGQGTRLTVV.

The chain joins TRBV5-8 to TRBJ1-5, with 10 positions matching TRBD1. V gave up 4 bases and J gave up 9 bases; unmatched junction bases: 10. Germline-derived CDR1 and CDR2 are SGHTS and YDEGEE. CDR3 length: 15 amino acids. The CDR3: CASSMVGTGVRPQHF. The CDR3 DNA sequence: TGTGCCAGCAGCATGGTGGGGACAGGGGTCCGGCCCCAGCATTTT.